A single TCR beta chain is shown here with its context. The source of the sample is a study of blood T cell repertoires in COVID-19. The length of the CDR3 is 15 residues. V was clipped by 4 bases and J by 7 bases, with 14 bases between them. The germline V gene has CDR1 MNHEY and CDR2 SVGAGI. Method: immunoSEQ multiplex PCR; TCRdb's copy keeps in-frame clones and lacks some. Of approximately 20,000 clones in the sample, over 75% were seen once. This sequence joins TRBV6-5 and TRBJ1-6, with a tentative D call TRBD1 (5 bases). The sample comprised peripheral blood. The source of this sequence is a human donor in a cohort sampled during active COVID-19. The CDR3 bases are TGTGCCAGCAGTTCCAAAGGGGCGGGAAATTCACCCCTCCACTTT. As protein: CASSSKGAGNSPLHF.